These 2 T cell receptor beta chains were all obtained from the same sample, sequenced in a study of blood T cells in healthy people across ages. Using a J-beta primer mix together with a sample-barcoded 5' primer, a second PCR was run for roughly 7 to 11 cycles. Using its own MiXCR run on the 5' RACE reads, TCRdb lists one record per CDR3 protein. The sample carries 700,000 to 1,000,000 distinct CDR3 sequences, around 43% recorded once. Material: blood. These receptors came from a man in his fifties or sixties in good health.

This chain joins TRBV12-3 or TRBV12-4 and TRBJ1-4; D is unclear. V lost 6 bases and J 2 bases, leaving 10 bases between the germline ends. The CDR3 consists of 14 residues. This CDR3 reads CASRAGGTNEKLFF. The CDR3 coding sequence is TGTGCCAGCAGGGCAGGAGGCACTAATGAAAAACTGTTTTTT.

There are a few counts of this clonotype. The chain links TRBV20-1 to TRBJ2-1, with D perhaps assigned TRBD1 or TRBD2 (6 bases each). There are 15 residues in the CDR3. Deletions cut 6 bases from V and 2 bases from J, with 17 bases between. CDR1 is DFQATT, CDR2 SNEGSKA, per germline (reference sequence). The CDR3 spells CSAPNRGTPYNEQFF. Written as DNA, the CDR3 is TGCAGTGCCCCTAACCGGGGGACACCCTACAATGAGCAGTTCTTC.